Each of the 32 T cell receptor beta chains below was sequenced from the same sample in a study of blood T cell repertoires in COVID-19 (dated by TCRdb to the early 2020s). The library relied on the immunoSEQ multiplex PCR assay. TCRdb took this table from immuneACCESS and kept in-frame rearrangements with V and J called. Such tables lack part of the clones; where checked against another copy, unresolved V genes explain under half of the gap, and the rest is unexplained. In all, the sample holds 80,000 to 100,000 clones, and 82% of those were seen once. Approximately 10% of the sample is in the top ten clones. The sample was peripheral blood. The receptors stem from an older man with active or convalescent COVID-19.

The V gene is TRBV19, the J gene TRBJ2-5, with D unclear. The V gene lost 3 bases and the J gene lost 1 base, with 6 bases spanning the gap. Germline CDR1 is LNHDA and CDR2 is SQIVND (reference sequence). The CDR3 covers 13 residues. CDR3 bases: TGTGCCAGTAGTATCTCAGTCCAAGAGACCCAGTACTTC. Translating it yields CASSISVQETQYF.

This clone turned up a few times. The chain links TRBV20-1 to TRBJ1-6; D is unclear. V gave up 3 bases and J gave up 4 bases, with 13 bases separating them. This CDR3 spans 15 amino acids. CDR1 DFQATT and CDR2 SNEGSKA come from the germline V gene (reference sequence). Written as DNA, the CDR3 is TGCAGTGCTAGTCAAGCGGACCTGTATAATTCACCCCTCCACTTT. It encodes CSASQADLYNSPLHF.

This chain joins TRBV3-1 (or the pseudogene TRBV3-2) and TRBJ2-3, with 13 bases identical to TRBD2. J lost 0 bases, V lost 3 bases, and 3 bases had no gene match. The germline V gene has CDR1 LGHDT and CDR2 YNNKEL (reference sequence). The CDR3 is 17 amino acids. CDR3 in amino acids: CASSQTSGGTSTDTQYF. CDR3 coding DNA: TGTGCCAGCAGCCAGACTAGCGGGGGGACTAGCACAGATACGCAGTATTTT.

This sequence joins TRBV10-3 and TRBJ1-1, with no clear D. Trimming took 1 base from V and 0 from J, leaving 9 bases between them. This CDR3 region has 15 residues. The V gene's germline CDR1 is ENHRY and CDR2 SYGVKD. The CDR3 DNA sequence: TGTGCCATCAGTGAGTTGCTTACGGTGAACACTGAAGCTTTCTTT. It encodes CAISELLTVNTEAFF.

V is TRBV4-1 and J is TRBJ2-4; D unresolved. Trimming shortened V by 1 base and J by 8 bases, and 12 bases separated the two germline ends. The V gene's germline CDR1 is MGHRA and CDR2 YSYEKL. The CDR3 totals 14 residues. CDR3 DNA: TGCGCCAGCAGCCAAGTTAGTCAGGTGGACATTCAGTACTTC. Protein product: CASSQVSQVDIQYF.

The chain links TRBV30 to TRBJ2-5; D is possibly TRBD2 (5 bases). There are 14 residues in the CDR3. The V end lost 1 base, the J end lost 3 bases, and 12 bases lay between the germline ends. Germline values: CDR1 GTSNPN, CDR2 SVGIG (reference sequence). CDR3 protein: CAWSAKLGKETQYF. The DNA of the CDR3 is TGTGCCTGGAGTGCCAAACTAGGAAAAGAGACCCAGTACTTC.

The chain is built from TRBV6-2 or TRBV6-3 and TRBJ1-3, with D unresolved. Trimming took off 5 bases at V and 4 bases at J, with 9 bases between the two ends. The length of the CDR3 is 13 residues. Germline V gene sequence: CDR1 MNHEY, CDR2 SVGEGT. CDR3 sequence: CASSRTGGNTIYF. The DNA for the CDR3 is TGTGCCAGCAGTCGGACGGGAGGAAACACCATATATTTT.

This clone showed up just once. V usage is TRBV2 and J usage is TRBJ1-1; 7 nucleotides line up with TRBD1. Losses at the gene ends were 7 bases for V and 2 bases for J; bases not matched to a gene: 7. The germline CDR1 and CDR2 sequences are SNHLY and FYNNEI. The CDR3 contains 14 residues. Here the CDR3 reads CASNLGQPNTEAFF. CDR3 nucleotide sequence: TGTGCCAGCAACCTGGGACAGCCAAACACTGAAGCTTTCTTT.

This chain uses TRBV19 with TRBJ1-2, with D possibly matching TRBD1 (6 bases). Trimming took off 3 bases at V and 11 bases at J, with 13 bases between the two ends. The germline V gene encodes CDR1 LNHDA and CDR2 SQIVND (reference sequence). The CDR3 covers 12 residues. DNA for the CDR3: TGTGCCAGTAGTATCTCACAGGGCCGTTACACCTTC. It specifies CASSISQGRYTF.

The genes are TRBV28 and TRBJ1-4; TRBD1 agrees at 9 bases. Germline V gene sequence: CDR1 MDHEN, CDR2 SYDVKM. The CDR3 consists of 14 residues. Trimming at V came to 4 bases and at J to 7 bases, leaving 4 bases not matched to a gene. The CDR3 sequence: CASSSGQGREKLFF. DNA of the CDR3: TGTGCCAGCAGTTCGGGACAGGGTCGTGAAAAACTGTTTTTT.

The rearrangement links TRBV15 to TRBJ2-3; 8 nucleotides agree with TRBD2. With V trimmed by 2 bases and J by 7 bases, 5 bases remained unmatched. Germline V CDR1 and CDR2: LNHNV, YYDKDF (reference sequence). The CDR3 loop spans 14 amino acids. Written as DNA, the CDR3 is TGTGCCACCAGCAGAAGGCGGGGGGTAAATACGCAGTATTTT. Amino acid sequence: CATSRRRGVNTQYF.

The CDR3 here is CASSESRDRVEGYTF. The CDR3 DNA is TGTGCCAGCAGTGAGAGTCGCGACAGGGTGGAGGGCTACACCTTC. This chain joins TRBV25-1 and TRBJ1-2; 7 bases fit TRBD1. Trimming removed 3 bases from V and 8 bases from J; junction bases left unmatched: 12. This CDR3 has 15 residues. Germline assignment: CDR1 MGHDK and CDR2 SYGVNS.

The CDR3 loop is CASSPGQGAYQETQYF. The DNA for the CDR3 is TGTGCCAGCAGCCCCGGACAGGGTGCTTACCAAGAGACCCAGTACTTC. V gene TRBV7-8 combines with J gene TRBJ2-5; 8 positions match TRBD1. J was trimmed by 0 bases and V by 5 bases; bases with no gene match: 8. This CDR3 contains 16 residues. The germline gives CDR1 SGHVS, CDR2 FQNEAQ.

The chain is built from TRBV18 and TRBJ2-1, with D perhaps matching TRBD1 (6 bases). The ends were cut back, 5 bases at V and 0 bases at J, with 11 bases in the middle. This CDR3 spans 15 amino acids. Germline loops: CDR1 KGHSH, CDR2 LQKENI. CDR3 region: CASSSTGFSYNEQFF. The CDR3, as DNA: TGTGCCAGCTCATCCACAGGGTTCTCCTACAATGAGCAGTTCTTC. The entire variable domain, with the rest obtained from reference TRBV18 and TRBJ2-1, is as follows: NAGVMQNPRHLVRRRGQEARLRCSPMKGHSHVYWYRQLPEEGLKFMVYLQKENIIDESGMPKERFSAEFPKEGPSILRIQQVVRGDSAAYFCASSSTGFSYNEQFFGPGTRLTVL.

The V gene is TRBV7-8, the J gene TRBJ2-1; 8 bases fit TRBD1. V was pared by 4 bases and J by 3 bases, with 5 bases of the junction left unmatched. CDR1 is SGHVS, CDR2 FQNEAQ, per germline. CDR3 length: 15 amino acids. The CDR3 coding sequence is TGTGCCAGCAGCTCCGGGACAGGTTACTACAATGAGCAGTTCTTC. Encoded protein: CASSSGTGYYNEQFF.

The chain couples TRBV4-1 to TRBJ2-3; D uncertain. Germline V gene lookup returns CDR1 MGHRA and CDR2 YSYEKL. Trimming took off 0 bases at V and 6 bases at J, with 4 bases between the two ends. The CDR3 totals 12 residues. CDR3 DNA: TGCGCCAGCAGCCAAGAAGAGGATACGCAGTATTTT. The encoded protein is CASSQEEDTQYF.

The sample holds many counts of this clone. The chain employs TRBV7-8 and TRBJ2-2; 13 nucleotides match TRBD2. The V gene end was trimmed by 5 bases and the J gene end by 4 bases; junction bases not matched to a gene: 7. The V gene's germline CDR1 is SGHVS and CDR2 FQNEAQ. This CDR3 is 17 amino acids long. CDR3 nucleotides: TGTGCCAGCAGCACACTAGCGGGGGGGTCTGTCACCGGGGAGCTGTTTTTT. Amino acids: CASSTLAGGSVTGELFF.

This clone was found once. This chain links TRBV19 with TRBJ2-1; D might be TRBD2 (6 bases). CDR3 length equals 13 residues. CDR1 is LNHDA and CDR2 is SQIVND in the germline V gene (reference sequence). Trimming cost V 3 bases and J 5 bases, with 8 bases left between them. In DNA form, the CDR3 reads TGTGCCAGTAGTATCGGGGGAAACAATGAGCAGTTCTTC. Translated, it gives CASSIGGNNEQFF. Full variable domain (missing parts from reference TRBV19 and TRBJ2-1): DGGITQSPKYLFRKEGQNVTLSCEQNLNHDAMYWYRQDPGQGLRLIYYSQIVNDFQKGDIAEGYSVSREKKESFPLTVTSAQKNPTAFYLCASSIGGNNEQFFGPGTRLTVL.

This clone was found once. The V gene is TRBV18, the J gene TRBJ1-4; possibly TRBD1 for D (5 bases). The CDR3 extends over 14 amino acids. Germline V lookup: CDR1 KGHSH, CDR2 LQKENI. The germline V and J ends were trimmed by 2 bases and 4 bases, with 8 bases remaining between them. CDR3 sequence reads: CASSPRDSNEKLFF. For the CDR3, the DNA is TGTGCCAGCTCACCAAGAGACAGTAATGAAAAACTGTTTTTT.

The rearrangement uses TRBV6-5 and TRBJ1-2, with TRBD1 matching over 9 bases. The trim removed 6 bases at V and 7 bases at J, leaving 12 bases unmatched. Per the germline V gene, CDR1 is MNHEY and CDR2 is SVGAGI. This CDR3 is 15 amino acids long. In DNA form, the CDR3 reads TGTGCCAGCAGCTTGGACAGGGGAGGATCTGGTGGCTACACCTTC. Its protein product is CASSLDRGGSGGYTF.

The genes are TRBV5-4 and TRBJ1-3; D might be TRBD1 (6 bases). Trimming cost V 4 bases and J 2 bases, with 13 bases left between them. There are 15 residues in the CDR3. Germline CDR1 is SGHNT and CDR2 is YYREEE (reference sequence). The CDR3 here is CASSTRGGTGNTIYF. The CDR3 DNA follows: TGTGCCAGCAGCACCCGAGGGGGAACTGGAAACACCATATATTTT.

The chain uses TRBV11-3 and TRBJ1-3; D remains ambiguous. V dropped 5 bases and J dropped 4 bases, with 9 bases sitting between them. CDR3 size: 13 residues. The germline V gene encodes CDR1 SGHNT and CDR2 YENEEA. The CDR3 DNA follows: TGTGCCAGCAGCGCGACATGGGGAAACACCATATATTTT. This codes for CASSATWGNTIYF. Variable domain in full (rest from reference TRBV11-3 and TRBJ1-3): EAGVVQSPRYKIIEKKQPVAFWCNPISGHNTLYWYLQNLGQGPELLIRYENEEAVDDSQLPKDRFSAERLKGVDSTLKIQPAELGDSAVYLCASSATWGNTIYFGEGSWLTVV.

The V gene is TRBV10-3, the J gene TRBJ2-6; no firm D call. The CDR3 spans 14 residues. Trimming stripped 8 bases from V and 0 bases from J, with 8 bases between. Germline CDR1 ENHRY, CDR2 SYGVKD. Written as DNA, the CDR3 is TGTGCCATCTTATCAGACTCTGGGGCCAACGTCCTGACTTTC. It translates to CAILSDSGANVLTF.

CDR3: CASSPPGGGQPQHF. Here the CDR3 DNA reads TGTGCCAGCAGCCCGCCGGGAGGCGGACAGCCCCAGCATTTT. J is TRBJ1-5 and V is TRBV7-8, with no clear D. This CDR3 contains 14 residues. CDR1 and CDR2 (germline): SGHVS, FQNEAQ. Trimming pared 5 bases from V and 7 bases from J, leaving 15 bases between.

The V call is TRBV6-5, the J call TRBJ1-3, with D possibly being TRBD1 (5 bases). The V and J ends lost 10 bases and 2 bases respectively, with 18 bases between them. The V gene's germline CDR1 is MNHEY and CDR2 SVGAGI. The CDR3 loop spans 15 amino acids. DNA of the CDR3: TGTGCCACCGTAAGACAGATCTCGGCTGGAAACACCATATATTTT. Protein: CATVRQISAGNTIYF.

This chain joins TRBV6-2 or TRBV6-3 and TRBJ2-3; possibly TRBD2 for D (7 bases). Trimming shortened V by 2 bases and J by 7 bases, and 19 bases separated the two germline ends. This CDR3 is built from 16 residues. Germline V lookup: CDR1 MNHEY, CDR2 SVGEGT. CDR3 in DNA: TGTGCCAGCAGTTACCCGACCTGGGGGGGCCTTTATACGCAGTATTTT. Its translation: CASSYPTWGGLYTQYF.

This chain links TRBV2 with TRBJ1-4; TRBD1 matches at 7 bases. The germline V gene has CDR1 SNHLY and CDR2 FYNNEI. The V gene end was trimmed by 8 bases and the J gene end by 11 bases; junction bases not matched to a gene: 11. CDR3 length: 13 residues. CDR3 sequence reads: CASQTQGTAKLFF. The CDR3 coding sequence is TGTGCCAGCCAGACCCAGGGGACAGCCAAACTGTTTTTT.

J is TRBJ1-2 and V is TRBV30; 7 bases fit TRBD1. The V segment lost 1 base and the J segment 7 bases; nucleotides outside the gene matches: 9. CDR1 is GTSNPN, CDR2 SVGIG, per germline (reference sequence). The CDR3 covers 14 residues. The CDR3 region has the DNA TGTGCCTGGAGTGCCGGGACAGTACTCCTTGGCTACACCTTC. Translating it yields CAWSAGTVLLGYTF.

The J gene is TRBJ2-4, the V gene TRBV6-5; D remains unclear. This CDR3 region has 13 residues. The germline CDR1 and CDR2 sequences are MNHEY and SVGAGI. Trimming left V 6 bases short and J 0 bases short, with 6 bases between. The CDR3 DNA reads as TGTGCCAGCAGAGCATTAGCCAAAAACATTCAGTACTTC. This sequence encodes CASRALAKNIQYF.

The rearrangement joins TRBV3-1 (or the pseudogene TRBV3-2) to TRBJ1-6; 8 bases map to TRBD1. The CDR3 is 17 residues long. V gave up 0 bases and J gave up 7 bases; unmatched junction bases: 8. Germline values: CDR1 LGHDT, CDR2 YNNKEL (reference sequence). As DNA, the CDR3 is TGTGCCAGCAGCCAAGAAGTCCGGACAGGGAGGAATTCACCCCTCCACTTT. Encoded protein: CASSQEVRTGRNSPLHF.

This clone was picked up many times. CDR3 protein: CASSQGTSSDEQFF. Written as DNA, the CDR3 is TGCGCCAGCAGCCAAGGGACTAGCAGCGATGAGCAGTTCTTC. The chain is built from TRBV4-1 and TRBJ2-1; 8 bases are shared with TRBD2. Germline V gene sequence: CDR1 MGHRA, CDR2 YSYEKL. This CDR3 is built from 14 residues. Trimming cost V 1 base and J 8 bases; bases outside gene matches: 4.

This clone appeared a single time. This chain connects TRBV7-8 to TRBJ2-6, with D unclear. The germline gives CDR1 SGHVS, CDR2 FQNEAQ. The ends were cut back, 4 bases at V and 0 bases at J, with 10 bases in the middle. CDR3 size: 16 residues. The CDR3 nucleotides are TGTGCCAGCAGCTCTCTTGGAGTCTCTGGGGCCAACGTCCTGACTTTC. Its protein product is CASSSLGVSGANVLTF.